This T cell receptor (beta chain) was recorded in a study of identical twins (dated by TCRdb to the mid-2010s). Notes on the research overall: The study deep-sequenced TCR alpha and beta repertoires from monozygotic twins, unrelated adults of various ages and cord blood to test whether fetal clonotypes persist. To rule out contamination, the twin experiments were replicated at different times with different library preparation protocols.

The paper's findings and limits, for the study overall: Excess twin sharing in beta out-of-frame sequences was weaker because fewer shared sequences lowered the signal-to-noise ratio. In monozygotic twins, out-of-frame TCR alpha sharing was systematically underestimated by recombination models, although the models agreed with sharing between unrelated individuals. Because the same donors could not be followed over many years, conclusions were based on cross-sectional statistical analysis. Out-of-frame TCR alpha sequences shared between twins showed an excess of low generation-probability sequences compared with coincidental sharing between unrelated individuals. Invariant T cells such as MAIT and iNKT could partly confound zero-insertion analyses, though diverse VJ usage argued against this for most clonotypes. Abundant cord blood beta clonotypes carried fewer insertions; young adult naive repertoires showed a weaker similar trend, while memory repertoires showed none.

V drops 2 bases and J drops 5 bases, leaving 10 bases in between. The germline V gene (reference sequence) supplies CDR1 SEHNR and CDR2 FQNEAQ. The CDR3 holds 13 amino acids from the cysteine to the phenylalanine. Solely the CDR3 DNA is kept, with 39 bases framed from the first base. To prepare the library, 5' RACE was applied. Sequenced on an Illumina HiSeq 2000. A universal primer binding site was added through template switching, and the final cDNA carried a unique molecular identifier so that TCR cDNA molecules could be counted accurately. First-strand cDNA for TCR alpha and beta chains was synthesized from specific primers in the conserved constant-segment region. To control for contamination, every cDNA library carried two barcodes: a SMART-Mk sample barcode plus Illumina barcodes. Two successive PCR steps introduced TruSeq adapter sequences along with Illumina sample barcodes. Sequencing of the TCR alpha and beta cDNA libraries was done on the Illumina HiSeq platform using custom primers. As for how the authors treated the data: Raw reads were processed with MiGEC to extract unique molecular identifiers, and MiXCR was used to determine CDR3 positions. For each individual, recombination models were inferred using an EM algorithm with the repgenHMM and IGoR tools. Shared clonotype analysis was performed with the tcR package in R, normalizing sharing by the product of cloneset sizes. To study raw recombination free of thymic and clonal selection effects, out-of-frame nonproductive sequences were analyzed. Using fastp at Q25 and MiXCR, TCRdb reprocessed the public reads and kept productive beta chains. Rows are unified per CDR3 protein, each entry keeping the most common DNA and genes. The V and J calls come from TCRdb's annotation, not from the publication. In this sample the table shows 200,000 or so distinct CDR3 sequences, roughly 15% of which occur a single time. The ten largest clones take up 40% of the sample.

The table lists this clonotype with a few counts. This receptor's antigen is unknown. No much larger clone exists at a distance of one base, and base qualities are not known. Every donor was a healthy Caucasian. Three pairs of female monozygotic twins, all aged 18 to 29 years, were included in the twin cohort. Positive isolation kits from Invitrogen were used to isolate the CD4+ and CD8+ T cell populations. In addition, the sample was reused for a study of T cells expressing NK-cell markers. In that second paper, the authors write: Eight or nine donors provided sorted CD3+CD56+NKG2C+, CD3+CD56+NKG2C- and CD3+CD56-NKG2C+ T-cell subsets, whose TCR beta-chain repertoires were profiled. Seven of the eight sequenced donors were HCMV-seropositive and one was HCMV-seronegative. In several experiments an anti-gammadeltaTCR antibody was added to restrict sorting to alphabetaTCR-expressing T cells. In several donors, the dominant CD3+CD56+NKG2C+ clonotypes ranked among the top 10 CD8+ clonotypes, making up about 1.0-7.5% of CD8+ T cells. Those dominant clonotypes were again the most abundant among CD3+CD56-NKG2C+ cells in a few donors, at about 28.3-60.1%. It remained unclear whether the expanded NKG2C-expressing T cell clones were specific for HCMV antigens. Randomly selected healthy volunteers, three men and five women, were used as the eight sequenced donors. A commercial ELISA kit detecting HCMV-specific IgG in serum was used to determine HCMV serostatus. MIGEC was used to demultiplex reads and group reads by UMI, and MiTCR was used to assemble and quantify clonotypes. To exclude erroneous sequences, only TCR cDNA sequences supported by at least two reads were retained. The tcR package was used for downstream repertoire analysis, and clonotypes were matched between fractions using CDR3 nucleotide sequence together with V segment. VDJmatch was used to annotate antigen specificity against VDJdb, with one amino acid substitution in CDR3 allowed.

The source of this sequence is a woman younger than 35 in good health. The material sequenced was CD8+ T cells sorted from blood. This sequence uses TRBV7-9 and TRBJ2-7, with an unclear D gene assignment. The base sequence is TGTGCCAGCAGCTTACTTGGGGAAGACGAGCAGTACTTC. Its translation is CASSLLGEDEQYF. This CDR3, with the reference TRBV7-9 and TRBJ2-7 proteins standing in past its ends, gives the full variable domain DTGVSQNPRHKITKRGQNVTFRCDPISEHNRLYWYRQTLGQGPEFLTYFQNEAQLEKSRLLSDRFSAERPKGSFSTLEIQRTEQGDSAMYLCASSLLGEDEQYFGPGTRLTVT.